This T cell receptor (beta chain) is from a study of cytomegalovirus exposure and HLA in healthy donors. Clones were read by immunoSEQ multiplex PCR, and TCRdb kept only the in-frame ones, dropping some. The top ten clones hold around 1.2% of a sample with under 250,000 clones, roughly three quarters of them seen once. The donors were part of the validation cohort of 120 subjects. That cohort was separate from the first cohort, which comprised several hundred subjects. Sample: PBMCs. The receptor's source is a woman between 25 and 40 years old in good health and CMV-seronegative.

The CDR3 is CASSGYPGSPYEQYF. In nucleotides, the CDR3 is TGTGCCAGCAGCGGCTACCCAGGGTCCCCCTACGAGCAGTACTTC. V usage is TRBV5-4 and J usage is TRBJ2-7; a possible D gene is TRBD1 (5 bases). The CDR3 is 15 amino acids. The V gene lost 4 bases and the J gene lost 2 bases, with 16 bases spanning the gap. Germline CDR1 and CDR2: SGHNT and YYREEE (reference sequence). The full variable domain, in which reference TRBV5-4 and TRBJ2-7 provide the parts outside the CDR3, is ETGVTQSPTHLIKTRGQQVTLRCSSQSGHNTVSWYQQALGQGPQFIFQYYREEENGRGNFPPRFSGLQFPNYSSELNVNALELDDSALYLCASSGYPGSPYEQYFGPGTRLTVT.